The entry below gives a single T cell receptor beta chain sequence along with its context. This sample was taken from a study of cytomegalovirus exposure and HLA in healthy donors. The study ran its PCR with 60 Vbeta and 13 Jbeta primers. Some clones are missing from TCRdb's copy, which holds only in-frame ones; the method was immunoSEQ multiplex PCR. The data show 200,000 to 250,000 clones, with about 80% seen just once and 5% to 6% held by the top ten. The sequence was collected from a woman aged 40 to 50 in good health and CMV-seropositive. The sample taken for sequencing was PBMCs.

CDR3 sequence: CAWSGGQGELFF. The CDR3 coding sequence is TGTGCCTGGAGCGGTGGACAGGGGGAACTGTTTTTT. The rearrangement links TRBV30 to TRBJ1-4; 10 positions agree with TRBD1. The germline CDR1 and CDR2 sequences are GTSNPN and SVGIG (reference sequence). With V trimmed by 3 bases and J by 12 bases, 4 bases remained unmatched. The CDR3 consists of 12 residues.